The following is a TCR beta chain sequence with its context. A junction boundary mismatches the germline segment, possibly from a read error. The data are from a study of tumor and adjacent non-tumor tissue in lung cancer. This CDR3 has 16 amino acids. The template was RNA from unsorted bulk tissue. The library came from three nested PCR rounds adapted from ARM-PCR protocols. TCRdb re-called the multiplex PCR reads with MiXCR, one entry per CDR3 protein. The sample lists approximately 75,000 distinct CDR3 sequences, roughly 73% occurring once. Sequencing input: lung tumor tissue. This receptor was identified in a woman aged 45-65 years with non-small cell lung cancer. V usage is TRBV12-3 or TRBV12-4 and J usage is TRBJ2-2; D is perhaps TRBD1 or TRBD2 (6 bases each). DNA for the CDR3: TGTGCCAGCAGTTTAGGGACTACAGGGACGGGCGGGGAGCTGCTTTTT. It translates to CASSLGTTGTGGELLF.